What follows describes a single T cell receptor (beta chain). Its antigen is as yet unknown. The CDR3 is 14 residues long. Deletions cut 1 base from V and 10 bases from J, with 14 bases between. Per germline, CDR1 SGHTA and CDR2 FQGNSA. Primers included in the PCR were 60 Vbeta and 13 Jbeta primers. TCRdb's copy holds only in-frame clones and misses some; the assay was immunoSEQ multiplex PCR. The sample lists roughly 110,000 clones; around four fifths were seen once. The sample comes from a study of cytomegalovirus exposure and HLA in healthy donors. Study-wide points: According to a later analysis, most TCR beta chains associated with CMV appeared HLA-restricted.

The source material was PBMCs. This clonotype was obtained from a man aged 50-60 years in good health and CMV-seronegative. The rearrangement links TRBV7-2 to TRBJ2-1; weak D call: TRBD1 (6 bases). The DNA of the CDR3 is TGTGCCAGCAGCTTAGTGCCGGGACAAATAGAGCAGTTCTTC. Translation: CASSLVPGQIEQFF.